The clone carrying this T cell receptor (beta chain) has a handful of counts. Antigen specificity is unknown. 5'RACE primed at constant segments yielded TCR alpha and TCR beta cDNA libraries bearing sample barcodes and UMIs. TCRdb reprocessed the 5' RACE reads via MiXCR and lists one record per CDR3 protein. This table holds 470,000 or so distinct CDR3 sequences, over 15% found once. These data come from a study of T-cell memory formation after mild COVID-19. Background on the study: The TCR clusters were mostly specific to one donor.

Whole-study findings and limits: Later expanders leaned CD4+, whereas clones that contracted between day 15 and 85 were balanced CD4/CD8. Memory cells collected pre-infection included some clones that later responded, suggesting cross-reactive memory joined.

Source material: PBMCs or a T cell subset sorted from them (not recorded which). This TCR was recovered from an adult woman who had mild COVID-19 (a few samples of this study predate the infection). Cell type and time point are not known.

The CDR3: CASSQLSGTYEQYF. As DNA, the CDR3 is TGTGCCAGCAGTCAACTTAGCGGGACTTACGAGCAGTACTTC. The J gene is TRBJ2-7, the V gene TRBV6-5; 8 bases are a match to TRBD2. V gave up 5 bases and J gave up 4 bases; unmatched junction bases: 7. From germline, CDR1 is MNHEY and CDR2 SVGAGI. This CDR3 is built from 14 residues.